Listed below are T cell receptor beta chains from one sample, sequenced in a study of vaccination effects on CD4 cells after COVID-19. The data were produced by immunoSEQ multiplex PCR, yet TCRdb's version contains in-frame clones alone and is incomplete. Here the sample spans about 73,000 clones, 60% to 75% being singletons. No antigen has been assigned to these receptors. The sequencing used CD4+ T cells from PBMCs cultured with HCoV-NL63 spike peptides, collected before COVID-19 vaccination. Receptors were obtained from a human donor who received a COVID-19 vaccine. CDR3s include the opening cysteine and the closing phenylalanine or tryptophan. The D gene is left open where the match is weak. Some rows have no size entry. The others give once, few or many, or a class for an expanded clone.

cdr3_aa: CASRRTGFNSPLHF
cdr3_nt: TGTGCCAGCAGGCGGACAGGGTTTAATTCACCCCTCCACTTT
v_call: TRBV6-5
j_call: TRBJ1-6
clone_size: NA
d_call: TRBD1

cdr3_aa: CASSSGGVGYTF
cdr3_nt: TGTGCCAGCAGTTCAGGGGGCGTTGGCTACACCTTC
v_call: TRBV2
j_call: TRBJ1-2
clone_size: few
d_call: TRBD1

cdr3_aa: CASSNTGLNTEAFF
cdr3_nt: TGTGCCAGCAGTAATACAGGGTTGAACACTGAAGCTTTCTTT
v_call: TRBV2
j_call: TRBJ1-1
clone_size: NA
d_call: NA

cdr3_aa: CASSKTNTGELFF
cdr3_nt: TGTGCCAGCAGTAAAACAAACACCGGGGAGCTGTTTTTT
v_call: TRBV2
j_call: TRBJ2-2
clone_size: NA
d_call: NA

cdr3_aa: CASSFNTEAFF
cdr3_nt: TGTGCCAGCAGCTTTAACACTGAAGCTTTCTTT
v_call: TRBV5-8
j_call: TRBJ1-1
clone_size: few
d_call: NA

cdr3_aa: CATSDARGTQEKLFF
cdr3_nt: TGTGCCACCAGTGATGCCAGGGGAACACAAGAAAAACTGTTTTTT
v_call: TRBV24-1
j_call: TRBJ1-4
clone_size: NA
d_call: NA

cdr3_aa: CASSEAGTGINQPQHF
cdr3_nt: TGTGCCAGCAGTGAGGCCGGGACGGGCATAAATCAGCCCCAGCATTTT
v_call: TRBV6-1
j_call: TRBJ1-5
clone_size: NA
d_call: NA

cdr3_aa: CASSSDSGTSRSPTDTQYF
cdr3_nt: TGTGCCAGCAGCTCCGACTCCGGGACTAGCAGGAGCCCCACAGATACGCAGTATTTT
v_call: TRBV7-3
j_call: TRBJ2-3
clone_size: NA
d_call: TRBD2

cdr3_aa: CASSLKPGGLNTEAFF
cdr3_nt: TGTGCCAGCAGCTTGAAGCCAGGGGGATTGAACACTGAAGCTTTCTTT
v_call: TRBV5-4
j_call: TRBJ1-1
clone_size: once
d_call: TRBD1

cdr3_aa: CASSQLAGGSTDTQYF
cdr3_nt: TGTGCCAGCAGCCAACTAGCGGGGGGTAGCACAGATACGCAGTATTTT
v_call: TRBV7-7
j_call: TRBJ2-3
clone_size: NA
d_call: TRBD2

cdr3_aa: CASSLSSRGEQPQHF
cdr3_nt: TGTGCCAGCAGCTTAAGTAGCAGGGGGGAACAGCCCCAGCATTTT
v_call: TRBV7-2
j_call: TRBJ1-5
clone_size: NA
d_call: TRBD1

cdr3_aa: CASSLPQGGDLETQYF
cdr3_nt: TGTGCCAGCAGCCTTCCCCAAGGGGGGGATTTGGAGACCCAGTACTTC
v_call: TRBV3-1/TRBV3-2
j_call: TRBJ2-5
clone_size: once
d_call: NA

cdr3_aa: CASSQDRDRGRAQYF
cdr3_nt: TGTGCCAGCAGCCAAGACCGGGACCGGGGAAGGGCCCAGTACTTC
v_call: TRBV3-1/TRBV3-2
j_call: TRBJ2-5
clone_size: NA
d_call: NA

cdr3_aa: CATETGSGSQPQHF
cdr3_nt: TGTGCCACCGAGACAGGGAGCGGTTCTCAGCCCCAGCATTTT
v_call: TRBV28
j_call: TRBJ1-5
clone_size: NA
d_call: TRBD1